This entry describes one T cell receptor (beta chain). Germline CDR1 is SGHAT and CDR2 is FQNNGV. The trim removed 3 bases at V and 5 bases at J, leaving 3 bases unmatched. The CDR3 length is 13 residues. Clones were sequenced by immunoSEQ multiplex PCR, and TCRdb holds only the in-frame ones, with some missing. The sample consists of roughly 180,000 clones, 79% of them appearing once. The data were taken from a study of blood T cell repertoires in COVID-19. Study-level background: PBMCs, B-cell-depleted T cells, or T cells provided the cDNA or gDNA that made up the material.

The clonotype originates from a man in his fifties or sixties with active or convalescent COVID-19. Source material: peripheral blood. V and J are TRBV11-2 and TRBJ2-5; the match to TRBD2 covers 7 bases. The CDR3 here is CASSLTSFETQYF. The CDR3 nucleotides read TGTGCCAGCAGCTTGACTAGCTTTGAGACCCAGTACTTC.